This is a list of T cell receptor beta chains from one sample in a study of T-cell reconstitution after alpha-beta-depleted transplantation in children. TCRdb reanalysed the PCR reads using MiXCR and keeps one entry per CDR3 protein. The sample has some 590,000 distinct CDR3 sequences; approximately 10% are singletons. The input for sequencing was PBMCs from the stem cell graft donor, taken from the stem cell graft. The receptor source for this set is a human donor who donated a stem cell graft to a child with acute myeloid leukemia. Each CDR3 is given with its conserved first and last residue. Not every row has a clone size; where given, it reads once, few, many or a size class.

CSVERGASYNEQFF	TRBJ2-1	TRBV29-1	many
CATREGREGYNEQFF	TRBJ2-1	TRBV15	few
CASSPHGTANTEAFF	TRBJ1-1	TRBV12-3/TRBV12-4	few
CASGGVQPQHF	TRBJ1-5	TRBV12-3/TRBV12-4	many
CASSLMRASNTGELFF	TRBJ2-2	TRBV7-9	few
CASSLNPQQRELSEQFF	TRBJ2-1	TRBV7-3	NA
CASSLRGGATDTQYF	TRBJ2-3	TRBV28	NA
CASRLTGGFHEQYF	TRBJ2-7	TRBV28	NA
CASKSGGATGELFF	TRBJ2-2	TRBV28	few
CATSRGGQGPPYEQYF	TRBJ2-7	TRBV15	few
CASSDGQGVVGYTF	TRBJ1-2	TRBV6-4	many
CASNGRKQETQYF	TRBJ2-5	TRBV7-8	few
CASSYVNTGELFF	TRBJ2-2	TRBV6-2/TRBV6-3	NA
CASSQERTDYEQYF	TRBJ2-7	TRBV4-2	many
CASSFPGTSVETQYF	TRBJ2-5	TRBV6-2/TRBV6-3	NA
CASSRQGITYEQFF	NA	TRBV14	NA
CASSEPSRVTEETQYF	TRBJ2-5	TRBV2	many
CASSEVSLGGGTEAFF	TRBJ1-1	TRBV6-1	many
CSAPFGELGVYEQYF	TRBJ2-7	TRBV20-1	many
CASSSGLVLSTDTQYF	TRBJ2-3	TRBV5-1	NA
CASSTRSGRGDNEQFF	TRBJ2-1	TRBV9	few
CSASGDRGGLELFF	TRBJ1-4	TRBV20-1	NA
CASSYSRTSVNEQFF	TRBJ2-1	TRBV6-2/TRBV6-3	many
CSAAGTGIRGELFF	TRBJ2-2	TRBV29-1	NA
CASSERGPIPYEQYF	TRBJ2-7	TRBV6-1	NA
CASTPGALAPRSHEQYF	TRBJ2-7	TRBV27	few
CSVVPGVQLGYEQYF	TRBJ2-7	TRBV29-1	NA
CASSLTLWTSNYGYTF	TRBJ1-2	TRBV7-2	few
CASSKRDSPTDTQYF	TRBJ2-3	TRBV6-2/TRBV6-3	few
CASSYLPTLYNEQFF	TRBJ2-1	TRBV6-2/TRBV6-3	many
CASSFPTGTQYF	TRBJ2-5	TRBV7-2	few
CASSYRVRGPPYNEQFF	TRBJ2-1	TRBV6-2/TRBV6-3	NA
CSAALAGSGNTQYF	TRBJ2-3	TRBV20-1	NA
CATSDLPGSSMWTGELFF	TRBJ2-2	TRBV24-1	NA
CASTDRLTEAFF	TRBJ1-1	TRBV28	few
CSATAPGGETQYF	TRBJ2-5	TRBV20-1	NA
CSVEKLNTGELFF	TRBJ2-2	TRBV29-1	many
CATSAPGLGRDTQYF	TRBJ2-3	TRBV24-1	many
CTCSLASVAGGWMNEQFF	TRBJ2-1	TRBV2	NA
CASSLGHEQFF	TRBJ2-1	TRBV7-2	many
CASKGSYVAAFF	TRBJ1-1	TRBV28	NA
CASSPVGREPPGLFF	TRBJ2-2	TRBV28	NA
CASSFGLAGENEQFF	TRBJ2-1	TRBV5-1	NA
CASSFSSGVYNEQFF	TRBJ2-1	TRBV5-1	many
CSAPFGGAGYEQYF	TRBJ2-7	TRBV20-1	many
CASSPPPANIQYF	TRBJ2-4	TRBV12-3/TRBV12-4	NA
CASSSPAQDEQFF	TRBJ2-1	TRBV7-9	few
CASSRTDRPEAFF	TRBJ1-1	TRBV5-1	many